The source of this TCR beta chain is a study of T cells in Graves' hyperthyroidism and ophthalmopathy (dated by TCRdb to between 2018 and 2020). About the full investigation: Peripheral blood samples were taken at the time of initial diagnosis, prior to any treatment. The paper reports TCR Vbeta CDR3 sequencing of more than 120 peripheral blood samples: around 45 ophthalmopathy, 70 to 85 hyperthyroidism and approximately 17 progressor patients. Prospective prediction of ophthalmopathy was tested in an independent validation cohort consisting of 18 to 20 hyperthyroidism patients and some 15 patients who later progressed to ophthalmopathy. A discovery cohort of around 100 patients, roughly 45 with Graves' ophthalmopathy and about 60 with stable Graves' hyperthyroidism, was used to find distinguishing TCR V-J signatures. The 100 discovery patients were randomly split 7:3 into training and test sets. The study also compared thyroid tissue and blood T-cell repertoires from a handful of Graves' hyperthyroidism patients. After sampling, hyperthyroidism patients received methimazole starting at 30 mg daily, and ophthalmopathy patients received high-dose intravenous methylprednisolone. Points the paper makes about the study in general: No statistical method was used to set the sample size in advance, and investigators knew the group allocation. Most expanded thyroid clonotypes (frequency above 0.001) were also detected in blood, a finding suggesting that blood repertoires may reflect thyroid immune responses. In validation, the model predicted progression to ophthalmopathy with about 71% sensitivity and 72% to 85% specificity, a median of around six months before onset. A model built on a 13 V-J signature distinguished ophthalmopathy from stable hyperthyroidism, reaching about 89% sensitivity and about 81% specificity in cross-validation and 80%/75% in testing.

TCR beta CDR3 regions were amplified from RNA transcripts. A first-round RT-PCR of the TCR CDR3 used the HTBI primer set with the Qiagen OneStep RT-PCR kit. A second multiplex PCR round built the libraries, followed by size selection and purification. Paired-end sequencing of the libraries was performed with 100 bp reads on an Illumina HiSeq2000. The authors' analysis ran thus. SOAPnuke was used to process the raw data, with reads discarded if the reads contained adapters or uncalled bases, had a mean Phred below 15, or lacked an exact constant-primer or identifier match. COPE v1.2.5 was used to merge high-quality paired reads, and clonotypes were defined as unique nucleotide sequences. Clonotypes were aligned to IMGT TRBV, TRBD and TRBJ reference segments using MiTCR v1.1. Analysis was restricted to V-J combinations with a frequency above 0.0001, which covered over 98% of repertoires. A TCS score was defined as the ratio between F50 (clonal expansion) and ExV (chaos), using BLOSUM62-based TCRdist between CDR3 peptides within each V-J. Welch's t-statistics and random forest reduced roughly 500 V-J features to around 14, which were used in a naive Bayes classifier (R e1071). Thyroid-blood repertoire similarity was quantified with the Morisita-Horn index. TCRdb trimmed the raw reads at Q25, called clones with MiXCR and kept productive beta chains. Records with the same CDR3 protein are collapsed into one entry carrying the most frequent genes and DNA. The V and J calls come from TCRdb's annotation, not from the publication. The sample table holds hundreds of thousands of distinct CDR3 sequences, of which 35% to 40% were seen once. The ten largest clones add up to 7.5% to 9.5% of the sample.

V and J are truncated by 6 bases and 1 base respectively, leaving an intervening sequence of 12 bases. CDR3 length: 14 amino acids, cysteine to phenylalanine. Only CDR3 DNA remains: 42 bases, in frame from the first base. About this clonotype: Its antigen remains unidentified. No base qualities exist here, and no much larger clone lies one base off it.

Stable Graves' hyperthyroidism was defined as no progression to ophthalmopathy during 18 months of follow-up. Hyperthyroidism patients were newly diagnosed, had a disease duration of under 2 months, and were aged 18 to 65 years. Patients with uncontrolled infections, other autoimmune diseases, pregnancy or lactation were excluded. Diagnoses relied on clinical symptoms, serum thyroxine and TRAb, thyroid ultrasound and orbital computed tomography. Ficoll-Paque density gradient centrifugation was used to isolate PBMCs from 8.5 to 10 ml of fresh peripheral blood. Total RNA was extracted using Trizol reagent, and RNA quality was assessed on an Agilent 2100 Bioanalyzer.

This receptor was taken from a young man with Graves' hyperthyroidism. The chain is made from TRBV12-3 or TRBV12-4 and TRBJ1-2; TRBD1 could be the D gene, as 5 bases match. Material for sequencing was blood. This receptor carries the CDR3 CASSSGLYNYGYTF. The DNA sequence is TGTGCCAGCAGCTCGGGACTATATAACTATGGCTACACCTTC.